One sample yielded the 8 T cell receptor beta chains listed below, sequenced in a study of T cells in Graves' hyperthyroidism and ophthalmopathy. From RNA transcripts, TCR beta CDR3 regions were amplified. During a first-round RT-PCR of the TCR CDR3, the HTBI primer set was used. TCRdb fed the multiplex PCR reads into MiXCR, producing one record per CDR3 protein. The sample records about 270,000 distinct CDR3 sequences, roughly 15% being singletons. Sample: blood. The receptors shown here come from a woman aged 45-59 years with Graves' hyperthyroidism that later progressed to Graves' ophthalmopathy.

This clonotype was counted ten times or more. This chain connects TRBV7-2 to TRBJ1-2, with D unclear. The CDR3 extends over 14 amino acids. Per germline, CDR1 SGHTA and CDR2 FQGNSA. The V and J ends lost 1 base and 8 bases respectively, with 14 bases between them. CDR3: CASSLERLSGGYTF. CDR3 nucleotide sequence: TGTGCCAGCAGCTTAGAAAGGCTCTCGGGGGGCTACACCTTC.

This chain connects TRBV7-9 to TRBJ1-5; D is ambiguous. CDR3 length: 12 residues. V lost 4 bases and J lost 9, with 10 bases in between. Germline V gene sequence: CDR1 SEHNR, CDR2 FQNEAQ (reference sequence). CDR3 loop: CASSSTTAPQHF. The CDR3 DNA sequence: TGTGCCAGCAGCTCTACGACGGCGCCCCAGCATTTT.

This clonotype was seen many times. V gene TRBV10-2 combines with J gene TRBJ2-5; TRBD2 matches at 12 bases. Germline V lookup: CDR1 WSHSY, CDR2 SAAADI. The CDR3 has 13 residues. After removal of 6 bases from V and 8 bases from J, the junction contained 4 bases not matched to a gene. The chain's CDR3 is CASRPGLAGTQYF. The CDR3 nucleotides read TGCGCCAGCAGACCGGGACTAGCGGGTACCCAGTACTTC.

This clonotype has a count of ten or more. The gene calls are TRBV7-9 and TRBJ2-3; 10 nucleotides line up with TRBD1. This CDR3 is 16 amino acids long. The V gene end was trimmed by 1 base and the J gene end by 5 bases; junction bases not matched to a gene: 6. CDR1 is SEHNR, CDR2 FQNEAQ, per germline (reference sequence). CDR3 sequence (DNA): TGTGCCAGCAGCTTAGGCCGGACAGGGGGAGGAGATACGCAGTATTTT. It translates to CASSLGRTGGGDTQYF.

This clonotype occurred many times. This chain connects TRBV6-1 to TRBJ2-1; TRBD1 matches 8 bases. Germline CDR1 reads MNHNS; CDR2 reads SASEGT. The V and J ends lost 5 bases and 5 bases, in that order; junction bases with no gene match: 8. CDR3 length: 15 residues. The CDR3 DNA sequence: TGTGCCAGCAGTCGAACTAGGACAGGGAACAATGAGCAGTTCTTC. Translated, it gives CASSRTRTGNNEQFF.

Many counts were recorded for this clonotype. The rearrangement uses TRBV7-8 and TRBJ2-3; D is possibly TRBD2 (7 bases). This CDR3 is built from 18 residues. The V end lost 1 base, the J end lost 2 bases, and 19 bases lay between the germline ends. CDR1 and CDR2 (germline): SGHVS, FQNEAQ. The CDR3 DNA is TGTGCCAGCAGCTTAGGGGGGGGAGGGGGGGTTTTCACAGATACGCAGTATTTT. Amino acids: CASSLGGGGGVFTDTQYF.

At least ten counts were recorded for this clonotype. The chain employs TRBV7-2 and TRBJ1-1; D is uncertain. This CDR3 comprises 13 residues. V was trimmed by 2 bases and J by 10 bases, leaving 14 bases between them. The germline gives CDR1 SGHTA, CDR2 FQGNSA. As DNA, the CDR3 is TGTGCCAGCAGCTTATGGGGTACGATGGGAGCTTTCTTT. This sequence encodes CASSLWGTMGAFF.

This clonotype was seen repeatedly, ten times or more. The chain couples TRBV27 to TRBJ2-2, with D possibly being TRBD1 (5 bases). CDR3 length equals 16 residues. V lost 1 base and J lost 2, with 11 bases in between. Germline-derived CDR1 and CDR2 are MNHEY and SMNVEV (reference sequence). CDR3 sequence reads: CASSLYDRLNTGELFF. DNA of the CDR3: TGTGCCAGCAGTTTATATGACAGATTAAACACCGGGGAGCTGTTTTTT.